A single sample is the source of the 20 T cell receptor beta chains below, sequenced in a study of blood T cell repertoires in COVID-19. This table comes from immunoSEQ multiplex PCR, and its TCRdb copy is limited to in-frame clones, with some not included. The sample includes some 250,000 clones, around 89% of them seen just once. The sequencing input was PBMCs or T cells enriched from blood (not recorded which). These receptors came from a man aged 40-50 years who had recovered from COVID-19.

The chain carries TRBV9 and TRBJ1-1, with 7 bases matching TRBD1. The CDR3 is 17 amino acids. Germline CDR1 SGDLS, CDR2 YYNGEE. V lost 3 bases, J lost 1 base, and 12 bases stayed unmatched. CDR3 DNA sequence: TGTGCCAGCAGCGGAAGACAGGGCTACTTTGGGAACACTGAAGCTTTCTTT. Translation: CASSGRQGYFGNTEAFF.

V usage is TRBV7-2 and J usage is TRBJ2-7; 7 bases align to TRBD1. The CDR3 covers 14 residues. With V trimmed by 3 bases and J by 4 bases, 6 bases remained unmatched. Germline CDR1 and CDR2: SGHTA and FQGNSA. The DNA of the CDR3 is TGTGCCAGCAGCTTTAGACAGGGTCCTTACGAGCAGTACTTC. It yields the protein CASSFRQGPYEQYF.

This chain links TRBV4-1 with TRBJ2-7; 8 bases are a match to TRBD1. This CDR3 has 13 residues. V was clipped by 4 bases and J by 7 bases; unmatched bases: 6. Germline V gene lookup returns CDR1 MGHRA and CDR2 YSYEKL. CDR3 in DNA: TGCGCCAGCAGCCTCGACAGGGGCAGGGAGCAGTACTTC. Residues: CASSLDRGREQYF.

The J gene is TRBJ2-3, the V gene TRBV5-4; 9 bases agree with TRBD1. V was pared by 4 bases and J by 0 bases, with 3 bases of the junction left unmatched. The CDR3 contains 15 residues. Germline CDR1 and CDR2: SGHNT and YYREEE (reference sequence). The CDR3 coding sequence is TGTGCCAGCAGCCAGACAGGGGGTAGCACAGATACGCAGTATTTT. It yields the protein CASSQTGGSTDTQYF.

The CDR3: CASSLAGTSSYNEQFF. CDR3 DNA: TGCGCCAGCAGCTTGGCCGGGACTAGCTCCTACAATGAGCAGTTCTTC. V usage is TRBV5-1 and J usage is TRBJ2-1; TRBD2 agrees at 8 bases. Looked up from germline, CDR1 is SGHRS and CDR2 is YFSETQ. J gave up 0 bases and V 0 bases, and 2 bases lay outside the gene matches. The CDR3 sequence is 16 residues long.

This CDR3 is CASSQRTGINEKLFF. For the CDR3, the DNA is TGCGCCAGCAGCCAGCGGACAGGGATTAATGAAAAACTGTTTTTT. J is TRBJ1-4 and V is TRBV5-1; the match to TRBD1 covers 8 bases. The CDR3 contains 15 residues. The V segment lost 4 bases and the J segment 4 bases; nucleotides outside the gene matches: 6. Germline-derived CDR1 and CDR2 are SGHRS and YFSETQ.

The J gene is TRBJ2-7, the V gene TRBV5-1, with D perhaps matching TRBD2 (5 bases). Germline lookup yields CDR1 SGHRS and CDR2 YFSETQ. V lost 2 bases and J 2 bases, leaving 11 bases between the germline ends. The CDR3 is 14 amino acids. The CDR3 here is CASSFGLLPYEQYF. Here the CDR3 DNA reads TGCGCCAGCAGCTTCGGACTCCTACCCTACGAGCAGTACTTC.

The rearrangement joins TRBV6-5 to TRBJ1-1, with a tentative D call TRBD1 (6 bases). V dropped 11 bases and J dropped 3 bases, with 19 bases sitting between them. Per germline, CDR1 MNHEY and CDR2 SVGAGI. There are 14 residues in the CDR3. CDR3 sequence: CACTLGGRDTEAFF. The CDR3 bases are TGTGCCTGTACACTCGGGGGGCGGGACACTGAAGCTTTCTTT.

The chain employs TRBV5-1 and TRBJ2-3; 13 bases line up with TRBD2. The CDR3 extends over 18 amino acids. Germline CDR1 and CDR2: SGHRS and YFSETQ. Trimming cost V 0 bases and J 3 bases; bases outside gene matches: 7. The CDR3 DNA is TGCGCCAGCAGCTTGGTTCCCGCGACTAGCGGGAGGACAGATACGCAGTATTTT. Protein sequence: CASSLVPATSGRTDTQYF.

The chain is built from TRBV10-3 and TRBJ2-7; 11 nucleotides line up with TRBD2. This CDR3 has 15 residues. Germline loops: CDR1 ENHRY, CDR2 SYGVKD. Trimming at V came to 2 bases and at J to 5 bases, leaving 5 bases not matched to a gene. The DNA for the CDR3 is TGTGCCATCAGTGAGACTAGCGGGAGCTGGAACGAGCAGTACTTC. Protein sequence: CAISETSGSWNEQYF.

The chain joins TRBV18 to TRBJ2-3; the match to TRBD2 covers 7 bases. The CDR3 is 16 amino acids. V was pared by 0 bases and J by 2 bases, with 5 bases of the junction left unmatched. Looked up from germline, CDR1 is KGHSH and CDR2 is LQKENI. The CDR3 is CASSPPGLTITDTQYF. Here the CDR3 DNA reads TGTGCCAGCTCACCACCGGGACTAACCATCACAGATACGCAGTATTTT.

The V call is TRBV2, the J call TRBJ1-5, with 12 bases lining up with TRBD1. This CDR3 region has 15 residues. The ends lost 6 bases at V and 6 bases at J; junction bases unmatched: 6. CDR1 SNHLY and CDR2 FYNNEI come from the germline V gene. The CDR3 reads CASRVGQGASQPQHF. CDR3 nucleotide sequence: TGTGCCAGCAGAGTGGGACAGGGGGCCAGTCAGCCCCAGCATTTT.

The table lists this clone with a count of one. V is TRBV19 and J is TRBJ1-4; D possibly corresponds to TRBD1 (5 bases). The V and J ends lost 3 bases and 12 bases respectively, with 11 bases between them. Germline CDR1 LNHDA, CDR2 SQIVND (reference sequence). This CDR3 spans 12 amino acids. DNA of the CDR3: TGTGCCAGTAGTATGGCGGGACGGGAACTGTTTTTT. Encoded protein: CASSMAGRELFF.

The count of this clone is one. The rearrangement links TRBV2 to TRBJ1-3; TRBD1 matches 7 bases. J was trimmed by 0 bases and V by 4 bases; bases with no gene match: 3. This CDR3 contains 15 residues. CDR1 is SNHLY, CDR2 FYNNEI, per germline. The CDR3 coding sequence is TGTGCCAGCAGTGTCAACAGGGGCTCTGGAAACACCATATATTTT. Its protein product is CASSVNRGSGNTIYF.

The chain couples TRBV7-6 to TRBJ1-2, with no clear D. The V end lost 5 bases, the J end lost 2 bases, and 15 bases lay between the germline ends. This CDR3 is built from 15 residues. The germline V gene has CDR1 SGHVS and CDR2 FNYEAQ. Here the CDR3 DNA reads TGTGCCAGCAGCGGAGTCCGGGAGGGAAACTATGGCTACACCTTC. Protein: CASSGVREGNYGYTF.

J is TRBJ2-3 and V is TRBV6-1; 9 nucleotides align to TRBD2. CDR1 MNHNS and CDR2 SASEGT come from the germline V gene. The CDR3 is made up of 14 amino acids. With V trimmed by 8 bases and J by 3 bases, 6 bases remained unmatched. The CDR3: CASLVAGDTDTQYF. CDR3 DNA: TGTGCCAGCTTAGTAGCGGGAGATACAGATACGCAGTATTTT.

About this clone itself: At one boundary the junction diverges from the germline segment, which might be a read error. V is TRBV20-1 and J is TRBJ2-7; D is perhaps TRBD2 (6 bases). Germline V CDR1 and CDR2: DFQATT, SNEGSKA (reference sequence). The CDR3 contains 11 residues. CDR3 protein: CSASMAGPGNF. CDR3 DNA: TGCAGTGCTAGTATGGCGGGACCTGGGAACTTC.

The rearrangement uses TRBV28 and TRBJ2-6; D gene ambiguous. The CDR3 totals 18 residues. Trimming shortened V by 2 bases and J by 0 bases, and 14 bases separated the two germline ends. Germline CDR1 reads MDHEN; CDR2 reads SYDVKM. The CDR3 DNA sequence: TGTGCCAGCAGTTTACGGTTGAACCTTGACTCTGGGGCCAACGTCCTGACTTTC. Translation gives CASSLRLNLDSGANVLTF.

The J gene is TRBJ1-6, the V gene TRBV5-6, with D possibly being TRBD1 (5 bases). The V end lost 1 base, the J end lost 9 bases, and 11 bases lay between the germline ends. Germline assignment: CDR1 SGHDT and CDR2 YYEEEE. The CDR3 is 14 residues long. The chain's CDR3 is CASSLSRAISPLHF. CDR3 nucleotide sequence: TGTGCCAGCAGCTTGAGCAGGGCTATTTCACCCCTCCACTTT. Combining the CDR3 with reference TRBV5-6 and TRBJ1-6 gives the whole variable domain DAGVTQSPTHLIKTRGQQVTLRCSPKSGHDTVSWYQQALGQGPQFIFQYYEEEERQRGNFPDRFSGHQFPNYSSELNVNALLLGDSALYLCASSLSRAISPLHFGNGTRLTVT.

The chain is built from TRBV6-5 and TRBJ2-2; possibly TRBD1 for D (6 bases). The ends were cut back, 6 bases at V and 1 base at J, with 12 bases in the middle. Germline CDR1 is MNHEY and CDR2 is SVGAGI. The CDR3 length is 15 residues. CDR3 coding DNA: TGTGCCAGCAGCACGGGACACAGGAACACCGGGGAGCTGTTTTTT. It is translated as CASSTGHRNTGELFF.